The 29 T cell receptor beta chains given below trace back to one sample, sequenced in a study of T cell responses to AZD1222 COVID-19 vaccine. Libraries were prepared by immunoSEQ multiplex PCR; TCRdb keeps only in-frame clonotypes and omits some of them. This sample has about 110,000 clones, with roughly 87% found just once. This material consisted of peripheral blood, taken on day 0 of MenACWY control vaccination. Receptors were obtained from an adult in good health.

The chain employs TRBV28 and TRBJ1-2; possibly TRBD1 for D (6 bases). This CDR3 contains 17 residues. V dropped 6 bases and J dropped 1 base, with 21 bases sitting between them. Per the germline V gene, CDR1 is MDHEN and CDR2 is SYDVKM. CDR3 sequence: CASSLLRGAYINYGYTF. The CDR3 DNA sequence: TGTGCCAGCAGCCTACTTCGGGGGGCCTACATTAACTATGGCTACACCTTC.

The rearrangement joins TRBV12-3 or TRBV12-4 to TRBJ1-1, with D possibly matching TRBD1 (6 bases). This CDR3 comprises 13 residues. The V gene lost 10 bases and the J gene lost 2 bases, with 14 bases spanning the gap. The CDR3 loop reads CATSGGDNTEAFF. Written as DNA, the CDR3 is TGTGCCACTTCCGGGGGCGACAACACTGAAGCTTTCTTT.

A few counts support this clone. V and J are TRBV5-1 and TRBJ2-7; D is unresolved. Germline CDR1 and CDR2: SGHRS and YFSETQ. V was cut by 3 bases and J by 0 bases, with 7 bases left in between. The CDR3 has 13 amino acids. In nucleotides, the CDR3 is TGCGCCAGCAGCTCTGACAACTCCTACGAGCAGTACTTC. It is translated as CASSSDNSYEQYF.

This clone was recorded once. This chain uses TRBV14 with TRBJ1-2; TRBD1 might be the D (5 bases). The CDR3 is made up of 13 amino acids. CDR1 is SGHDN and CDR2 is FVKESK in the germline V gene. Trimming left V 1 base short and J 8 bases short, with 11 bases between. CDR3 region: CASSQARQRGYTF. The CDR3 nucleotides read TGTGCCAGCAGCCAAGCACGACAGAGAGGCTACACCTTC.

The chain combines TRBV10-3 with TRBJ2-7, with TRBD2 identical over 7 bases. The germline CDR1 and CDR2 sequences are ENHRY and SYGVKD. V was pared by 6 bases and J by 1 base, with 3 bases of the junction left unmatched. The CDR3 sequence is 13 residues long. The CDR3 DNA follows: TGTGCCATCAGGGGAGGGGATTCCTACGAGCAGTACTTC. The encoded protein is CAIRGGDSYEQYF.

V is TRBV6-6 and J is TRBJ2-1, with TRBD1 identical over 9 bases. Unmatched junction bases numbered 9, after V lost 5 bases and J lost 1 base. The CDR3 is 17 amino acids. From germline, CDR1 is MNHNY and CDR2 SVGAGI (reference sequence). The CDR3: CASSHYPGTGSYNEQFF. The CDR3 DNA reads as TGTGCCAGCAGTCATTACCCCGGGACAGGGTCCTACAATGAGCAGTTCTTC.

V usage is TRBV6-1 and J usage is TRBJ2-5; D could derive from TRBD1 or TRBD2 (7 bases each). The germline V gene has CDR1 MNHNS and CDR2 SASEGT. The germline V and J ends were trimmed by 5 bases and 5 bases, with 18 bases remaining between them. There are 15 residues in the CDR3. CDR3 in amino acids: CASSSGGGHRETQYF. The CDR3, as DNA: TGTGCCAGCAGTTCAGGGGGGGGCCATAGGGAGACCCAGTACTTC.

The CDR3 nucleotides read TGTGCCATCAGCCCACAGACAGGGGGTATGTCCTACGAGCAGTACTTC. Translating gives CAISPQTGGMSYEQYF. The rearrangement uses TRBV10-3 and TRBJ2-7; 9 nucleotides match TRBD1. This CDR3 is 16 amino acids long. Germline V gene lookup returns CDR1 ENHRY and CDR2 SYGVKD. Trimming took 6 bases from V and 1 from J; bases not matched to a gene: 10.

The gene calls are TRBV4-3 and TRBJ2-7, with TRBD1 matching 7 bases. Germline loops: CDR1 LGHNA, CDR2 YSLEER. V gave up 0 bases and J gave up 2 bases; unmatched junction bases: 7. The CDR3 contains 16 residues. In DNA form, the CDR3 reads TGCGCCAGCAGCCAAGATGGAAACAGGGGCGCCTACGAGCAGTACTTC. Translating gives CASSQDGNRGAYEQYF.

The rearrangement joins TRBV4-3 to TRBJ1-6, with D unresolved. Trimming removed 1 base at V and 7 bases at J, with 8 bases between. This CDR3 contains 14 residues. Germline V gene sequence: CDR1 LGHNA, CDR2 YSLEER. The CDR3 sequence: CASSQGASNSPLHF. The CDR3 nucleotides read TGCGCCAGCAGCCAAGGAGCGTCGAATTCACCCCTCCACTTT.

The rearrangement links TRBV6-2 or TRBV6-3 to TRBJ1-2; D not resolved. The germline gives CDR1 MNHEY, CDR2 SVGEGT. V lost 3 bases, J lost 10 bases, and 12 bases lay in between. This CDR3 region has 12 residues. CDR3 protein: CASSYPLPVYTF. The CDR3 nucleotides are TGTGCCAGCAGTTATCCCCTTCCGGTCTACACCTTC.

V is TRBV7-2 and J is TRBJ2-5; D possibly corresponds to TRBD2 (5 bases). This CDR3 region has 14 residues. Germline CDR1 is SGHTA and CDR2 is FQGNSA. Deletions cut 5 bases from V and 7 bases from J, with 17 bases between. CDR3 amino acids: CASSKVNVEGTQYF. For the CDR3, the DNA is TGTGCCAGCAGCAAGGTCAATGTCGAGGGGACCCAGTACTTC.

The genes are TRBV6-4 and TRBJ2-6; D gene unclear. Per the germline V gene, CDR1 is MRHNA and CDR2 is SNTAGT. V was pared by 6 bases and J by 0 bases, with 9 bases between. The CDR3 consists of 15 residues. CDR3: CASSATFSGANVLTF. CDR3 DNA: TGTGCCAGCAGCGCCACTTTCTCTGGGGCCAACGTCCTGACTTTC.

This clone was counted between two and nine times. The genes are TRBV19 and TRBJ2-7; D is uncertain. Trimming pared 5 bases from V and 3 bases from J, leaving 8 bases between. Looked up from germline, CDR1 is LNHDA and CDR2 is SQIVND (reference sequence). CDR3 length equals 12 residues. CDR3 DNA sequence: TGTGCCAGTAGTTCCGCCCTCTACGAGCAGTACTTC. Its protein is CASSSALYEQYF.

The V call is TRBV28, the J call TRBJ2-1, with D maybe TRBD2 (6 bases). The CDR3 spans 15 residues. Germline assignment: CDR1 MDHEN and CDR2 SYDVKM. The ends were cut back, 6 bases at V and 0 bases at J, with 12 bases in the middle. The chain's CDR3 is CASSRGILSYNEQFF. The CDR3 DNA reads as TGTGCCAGCAGCCGCGGGATCCTCTCCTACAATGAGCAGTTCTTC.

This chain uses TRBV9 with TRBJ2-5; D may match TRBD1 or TRBD2 (5 bases each). CDR1 is SGDLS, CDR2 YYNGEE, per germline. The CDR3 extends over 16 amino acids. V lost 4 bases and J lost 5, with 21 bases in between. In nucleotides, the CDR3 is TGTGCCAGCAGCCCACACCGGGACGCCTGGGGGGAGACCCAGTACTTC. It encodes CASSPHRDAWGETQYF.

In this sample, this clone turned up once. The V gene is TRBV2, the J gene TRBJ1-4, with 9 bases that match TRBD1. The CDR3 has 15 residues. CDR1 SNHLY and CDR2 FYNNEI come from the germline V gene. V shed 6 bases, J shed 7 bases, and the junction held 9 bases outside the gene matches. CDR3 nucleotides: TGTGCCAGCAGGCAAACAGGGGGCGAAGGTGAAAAACTGTTTTTT. This codes for CASRQTGGEGEKLFF.

The chain links TRBV7-8 to TRBJ2-1; D is unresolved. The CDR3 is made up of 15 amino acids. Germline loops: CDR1 SGHVS, CDR2 FQNEAQ. The V and J ends lost 0 bases and 4 bases respectively, with 10 bases between them. Here the CDR3 reads CASSLANGRYNEQFF. In DNA, the CDR3 is TGTGCCAGCAGCTTAGCGAACGGGCGGTACAATGAGCAGTTCTTC. Supplemented by reference TRBV7-8 and TRBJ2-1, the full variable domain reads GAGVSQSPRYKVAKRGQDVALRCDPISGHVSLFWYQQALGQGPEFLTYFQNEAQLDKSGLPSDRFFAERPEGSVSTLKIQRTQQEDSAVYLCASSLANGRYNEQFFGPGTRLTVL.

The rearrangement uses TRBV4-1 and TRBJ2-2; TRBD1 aligns across 7 bases. The CDR3 runs to 15 residues. V shed 1 base, J shed 6 bases, and the junction held 5 bases outside the gene matches. Germline V gene sequence: CDR1 MGHRA, CDR2 YSYEKL. CDR3 amino acids: CASSQVARGPGELFF. Here the CDR3 DNA reads TGCGCCAGCAGCCAAGTAGCAAGGGGGCCCGGGGAGCTGTTTTTT.

The rearrangement uses TRBV6-4 and TRBJ2-1; 11 nucleotides agree with TRBD2. Trimming took 4 bases from V and 7 from J; bases not matched to a gene: 3. The CDR3 runs 14 residues. The germline V gene has CDR1 MRHNA and CDR2 SNTAGT. The CDR3 coding sequence is TGTGCCAGCAGTGCCACTAGCGGGAGTAATGAGCAGTTCTTC. Amino acid sequence: CASSATSGSNEQFF.

This sequence joins TRBV4-3 and TRBJ1-1, with 7 bases fitting TRBD1. Germline V CDR1 and CDR2: LGHNA, YSLEER. Losses at the gene ends were 0 bases for V and 1 base for J; bases not matched to a gene: 2. This CDR3 is built from 15 residues. The DNA of the CDR3 is TGCGCCAGCAGCCAAGATCGACAGGGGAACACTGAAGCTTTCTTT. It specifies CASSQDRQGNTEAFF.

This rearrangement joins TRBV19 to TRBJ1-2, with TRBD1 matching 7 bases. The CDR3 is made up of 11 amino acids. Germline assignment: CDR1 LNHDA and CDR2 SQIVND (reference sequence). Trimming took 8 bases from V and 6 from J; bases not matched to a gene: 3. DNA for the CDR3: TGTGCCAGTTCTGACAGGGATGGCTACACCTTC. Amino acid sequence: CASSDRDGYTF.

This rearrangement joins TRBV6-5 to TRBJ1-2; D may be TRBD1 (5 bases). V was pared by 5 bases and J by 7 bases, with 11 bases between. The V gene's germline CDR1 is MNHEY and CDR2 SVGAGI. This CDR3 region has 12 residues. CDR3 residues: CASSPRVGGYTF. The CDR3 coding sequence is TGTGCCAGCAGTCCCAGGGTTGGTGGCTACACCTTC.

The CDR3 coding sequence is TGTGCCAGCAACTTTGGGGGTCTAGCGGGTTCCTACGAGCAGTACTTC. It yields the protein CASNFGGLAGSYEQYF. The chain joins TRBV5-4 to TRBJ2-7; TRBD2 matches at 8 bases. The CDR3 is made up of 16 amino acids. J gave up 1 base and V 6 bases, and 12 bases lay outside the gene matches. Germline loops: CDR1 SGHNT, CDR2 YYREEE (reference sequence).

The gene calls are TRBV7-2 and TRBJ2-3, with TRBD1 matching 7 bases. The CDR3 extends over 15 amino acids. The V segment lost 5 bases and the J segment 1 base; nucleotides outside the gene matches: 6. Germline loops: CDR1 SGHTA, CDR2 FQGNSA. The CDR3 is CASSLVGQGTDTQYF. The CDR3 bases are TGTGCCAGCAGCCTAGTCGGACAGGGCACAGATACGCAGTATTTT. Looking up the rest from reference TRBV7-2 and TRBJ2-3 gives the full variable domain: GAGVSQSPSNKVTEKGKDVELRCDPISGHTALYWYRQSLGQGLEFLIYFQGNSAPDKSGLPSDRFSAERTGGSVSTLTIQRTQQEDSAVYLCASSLVGQGTDTQYFGPGTRLTVL.

V and J are TRBV6-5 and TRBJ2-2; no clear D gene. In germline, CDR1 is MNHEY, CDR2 SVGAGI. CDR3 size: 14 residues. Trimming stripped 0 bases from V and 6 bases from J, with 8 bases between. The CDR3 bases are TGTGCCAGCAGTTACTCTGCCGGTGCCGGGGAGCTGTTTTTT. Its protein is CASSYSAGAGELFF.

The chain uses TRBV28 and TRBJ2-7; 7 bases line up with TRBD2. The CDR3 is 13 residues long. The germline gives CDR1 MDHEN, CDR2 SYDVKM. With V trimmed by 8 bases and J by 2 bases, 6 bases remained unmatched. This CDR3 is CASWASGAYEQYF. For the CDR3, the DNA is TGTGCCAGCTGGGCTAGCGGCGCCTACGAGCAGTACTTC.

The CDR3 DNA reads as TGTGCCAGCAGCCCCCTAGCGGGAGCAGGGGAGCTGTTTTTT. This gives the protein CASSPLAGAGELFF. The chain links TRBV4-2 to TRBJ2-2, with 10 bases that match TRBD2. This CDR3 spans 14 amino acids. With V trimmed by 4 bases and J by 8 bases, 4 bases remained unmatched. Germline assignment: CDR1 LGHNA and CDR2 YNFKEQ.

The chain links TRBV6-2 or TRBV6-3 to TRBJ2-7; 11 positions match TRBD2. CDR1 and CDR2 from the germline V gene are MNHEY and SVGEGT. Trimming took 2 bases from V and 3 from J; bases not matched to a gene: 3. The CDR3 spans 15 residues. CDR3 nucleotides: TGTGCCAGCAGTTACGCGGGACTAGCGGACTACGAGCAGTACTTC. It is translated as CASSYAGLADYEQYF.